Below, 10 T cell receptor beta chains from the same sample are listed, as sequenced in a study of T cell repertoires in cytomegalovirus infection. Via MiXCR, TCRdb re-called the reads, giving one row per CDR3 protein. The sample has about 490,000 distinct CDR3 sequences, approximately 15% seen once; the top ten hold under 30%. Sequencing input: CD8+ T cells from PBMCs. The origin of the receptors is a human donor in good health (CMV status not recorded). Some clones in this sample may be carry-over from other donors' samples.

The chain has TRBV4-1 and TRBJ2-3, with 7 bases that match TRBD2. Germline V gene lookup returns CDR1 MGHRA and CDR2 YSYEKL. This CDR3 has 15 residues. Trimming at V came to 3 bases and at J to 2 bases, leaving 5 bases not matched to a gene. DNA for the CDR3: TGCGCCAGCAGCCACCCCGGGACTACCACAGATACGCAGTATTTT. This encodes CASSHPGTTTDTQYF.

CDR3 amino acids: CSVDTGQGVSIVGYTF. For the CDR3, the DNA is TGCAGCGTTGACACGGGACAGGGGGTTTCGATCGTTGGCTACACCTTC. V and J are TRBV29-1 and TRBJ1-2; 11 positions agree with TRBD1. The germline V gene encodes CDR1 SQVTM and CDR2 ANQGSEA. The CDR3 has 16 amino acids. With V trimmed by 3 bases and J by 7 bases, 13 bases remained unmatched.

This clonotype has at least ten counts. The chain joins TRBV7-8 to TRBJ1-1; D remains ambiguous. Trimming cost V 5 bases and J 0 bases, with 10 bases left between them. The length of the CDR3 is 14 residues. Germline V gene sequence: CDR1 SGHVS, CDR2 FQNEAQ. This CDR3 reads CASSMKSLNTEAFF. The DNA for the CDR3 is TGTGCCAGCAGCATGAAGAGCCTGAACACTGAAGCTTTCTTT.

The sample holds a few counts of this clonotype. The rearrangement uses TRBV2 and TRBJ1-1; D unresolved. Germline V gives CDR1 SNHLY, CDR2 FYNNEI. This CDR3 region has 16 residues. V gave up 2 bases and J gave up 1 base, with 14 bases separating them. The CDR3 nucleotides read TGTGCCAGCAGTGAAATAGGCCTCGACAAGAACACTGAAGCTTTCTTT. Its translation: CASSEIGLDKNTEAFF.

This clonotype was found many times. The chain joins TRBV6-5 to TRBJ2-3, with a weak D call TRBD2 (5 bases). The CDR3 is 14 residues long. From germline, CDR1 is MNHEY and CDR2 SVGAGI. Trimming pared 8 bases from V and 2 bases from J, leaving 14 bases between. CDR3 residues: CASGRRSYTDTQYF. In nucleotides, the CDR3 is TGTGCCAGCGGCAGGAGGTCATACACAGATACGCAGTATTTT.

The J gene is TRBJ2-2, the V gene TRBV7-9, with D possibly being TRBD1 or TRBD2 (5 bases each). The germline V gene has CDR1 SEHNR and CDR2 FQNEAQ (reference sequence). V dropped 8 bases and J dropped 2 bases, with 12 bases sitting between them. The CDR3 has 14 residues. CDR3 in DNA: TGTGCCAGCCTCCGGGACCAAAACACCGGGGAGCTGTTTTTT. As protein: CASLRDQNTGELFF.

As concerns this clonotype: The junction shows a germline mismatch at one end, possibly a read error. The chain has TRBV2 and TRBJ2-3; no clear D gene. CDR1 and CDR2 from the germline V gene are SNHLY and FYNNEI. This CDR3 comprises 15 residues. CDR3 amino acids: CVSRPVMGSTDTQYF. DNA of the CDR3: TGTGTCAGCAGGCCAGTGATGGGGAGCACAGATACGCAGTATTTT. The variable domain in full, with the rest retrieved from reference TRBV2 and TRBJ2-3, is EPEVTQTPSHQVTQMGQEVILRCVPISNHLYFYWYRQILGQKVEFLVSFYNNEISEKSEIFDDQFSVERPDGSNFTLKIRSTKLEDSAMYFCVSRPVMGSTDTQYFGPGTRLTVL.

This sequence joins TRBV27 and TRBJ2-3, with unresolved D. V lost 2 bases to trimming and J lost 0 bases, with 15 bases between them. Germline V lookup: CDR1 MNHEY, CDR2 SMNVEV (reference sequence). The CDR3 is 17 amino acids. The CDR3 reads CASSLLASPHSTDTQYF. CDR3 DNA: TGTGCCAGCAGTTTACTTGCCTCCCCCCATAGCACAGATACGCAGTATTTT.

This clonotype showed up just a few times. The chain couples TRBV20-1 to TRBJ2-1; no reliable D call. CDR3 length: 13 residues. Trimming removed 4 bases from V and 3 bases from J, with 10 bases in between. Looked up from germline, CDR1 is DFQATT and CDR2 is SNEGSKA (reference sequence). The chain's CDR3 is CSATPRLYNEQFF. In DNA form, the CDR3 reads TGCAGTGCTACCCCCCGGCTCTACAATGAGCAGTTCTTC.

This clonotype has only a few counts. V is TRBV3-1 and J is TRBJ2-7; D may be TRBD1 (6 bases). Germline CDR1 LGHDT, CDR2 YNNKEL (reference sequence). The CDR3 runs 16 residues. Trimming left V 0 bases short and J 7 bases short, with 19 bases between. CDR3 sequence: CASSQDFRQGRREQYF. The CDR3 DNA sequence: TGTGCCAGCAGCCAAGATTTTCGCCAGGGGCGACGTGAGCAGTACTTC.